This TCR beta chain was captured in a study of blood T cell repertoires in COVID-19. Looking at the study overall: Resolution of symptoms, clearance, or two negative PCRs was present in recovered Cohort 3 donors. PBMCs, B-cell-depleted T cells, or T cells were the source of the cDNA or gDNA that made up the material.

Residents of 20 to 25 US areas, aged roughly 18 to 89 years, made up the participants. Each participant's cohort was designated according to participant-reported clinical history. Germline CDR1 and CDR2: SNHLY and FYNNEI. V gave up 7 bases and J gave up 5 bases, with 14 bases separating them. The CDR3 contains 14 residues. Libraries were prepared by immunoSEQ multiplex PCR; TCRdb keeps only in-frame clonotypes and omits some of them. This sample has 400,000 or so clones, with around 87% found just once. The receptor's source is a man aged 35-49 years in a cohort exposed to, infected with or recovered from COVID-19 (not recorded which). Sequences were obtained from PBMCs or T cells enriched from blood (not recorded which). The J gene is TRBJ2-2, the V gene TRBV2; a possible D gene is TRBD2 (6 bases). The CDR3 DNA is TGTGCCAGCAAAAGGAGGGGACGGACCGGGGAGCTGTTTTTT. The encoded protein is CASKRRGRTGELFF.